These 23 T cell receptor beta chains share one sample of origin, sequenced in a study of T-cell reconstitution after alpha-beta-depleted transplantation in children. During its preparation, the TCRbeta library received unique molecular identifiers. In TCRdb, the PCR reads were re-called with MiXCR into one record per CDR3 protein. The sample consists of 530,000 or so distinct CDR3 sequences, roughly a quarter of them appearing once. The starting material was PBMCs, obtained before TCRalphabeta/CD19-depleted stem cell transplant. These receptors came from a boy under two years old with Wiskott-Aldrich syndrome, due to receive a stem cell transplant.

The chain links TRBV9 to TRBJ2-1; 7 positions agree with TRBD1. V lost 0 bases to trimming and J lost 1 base; unmatched junction nucleotides: 4. CDR1 is SGDLS, CDR2 YYNGEE, per germline. The CDR3 has 16 amino acids. CDR3 DNA sequence: TGTGCCAGCAGCGTAGCCGCAGGGGGTTCCTACAATGAGCAGTTCTTC. Amino acids: CASSVAAGGSYNEQFF.

The chain uses TRBV29-1 and TRBJ2-3; D gene uncertain. This CDR3 region has 14 residues. The V end was cut by 4 bases, the J end by 1 base, with 12 bases between. CDR1 and CDR2 (germline): SQVTM, ANQGSEA. The CDR3 here is CSVAVALGTDTQYF. The CDR3 DNA reads as TGCAGCGTTGCTGTCGCTCTAGGCACAGATACGCAGTATTTT.

This clonotype was observed a handful of times. The chain links TRBV20-1 to TRBJ1-2; TRBD1 agrees at 9 bases. This CDR3 region has 15 residues. Germline loops: CDR1 DFQATT, CDR2 SNEGSKA (reference sequence). V shed 4 bases and J 5 bases; nucleotides not matched to a gene: 11. The CDR3: CSATGPGQGGYGYTF. The CDR3 DNA follows: TGCAGTGCTACTGGACCGGGACAGGGAGGGTATGGCTACACCTTC.

Only a few counts were recorded for this clonotype. This chain joins TRBV6-1 and TRBJ1-4, with D uncertain. The germline V and J ends were trimmed by 7 bases and 7 bases, with 19 bases remaining between them. This CDR3 region has 15 residues. CDR1 and CDR2 (germline): MNHNS, SASEGT. The DNA for the CDR3 is TGTGCCAGCAAATCGGAGTCCCCCTTAAGTGAAAAACTGTTTTTT. The encoded protein is CASKSESPLSEKLFF.

The sample holds a few counts of this clonotype. This chain joins TRBV30 and TRBJ2-7, with unresolved D. V gave up 4 bases and J gave up 2 bases, with 6 bases separating them. Germline assignment: CDR1 GTSNPN and CDR2 SVGIG (reference sequence). CDR3 size: 11 residues. The CDR3 sequence is CAWTGPYEQYF. The CDR3 bases are TGTGCCTGGACCGGGCCCTACGAGCAGTACTTC.

This clonotype was counted between two and nine times. V usage is TRBV7-6 and J usage is TRBJ2-1; 12 bases agree with TRBD2. The length of the CDR3 is 17 residues. Germline values: CDR1 SGHVS, CDR2 FNYEAQ. V gave up 0 bases and J gave up 6 bases; unmatched junction bases: 6. CDR3 coding DNA: TGTGCCAGCAGCTTAGCTCCCCCTAGCGGGAGGGTCAATGAGCAGTTCTTC. Protein: CASSLAPPSGRVNEQFF.

In its sample, this clonotype was seen a few times. This chain uses TRBV6-5 with TRBJ2-7; a weak D match, TRBD1 (5 bases). Looked up from germline, CDR1 is MNHEY and CDR2 is SVGAGI. Deletions cut 6 bases from V and 0 bases from J, with 15 bases between. This CDR3 spans 15 amino acids. The CDR3 sequence is CASRLHRGDSYEQYF. The DNA for the CDR3 is TGTGCCAGCAGATTACATAGGGGTGACTCCTACGAGCAGTACTTC.

V and J are TRBV20-1 and TRBJ2-5; 9 nucleotides agree with TRBD2. V trimming: 5 bases; J trimming: 4 bases; junction bases outside the gene matches: 8. The CDR3 covers 14 residues. The germline CDR1 and CDR2 sequences are DFQATT and SNEGSKA (reference sequence). As DNA, the CDR3 is TGCAGTGCTCGCGCGGGAGGGCCTGCAGAGACCCAGTACTTC. Its protein product is CSARAGGPAETQYF.

The rearrangement uses TRBV12-3 or TRBV12-4 and TRBJ2-5; 10 positions match TRBD1. This CDR3 spans 15 amino acids. The J segment lost 4 bases and the V segment lost 5 bases, leaving 7 bases of the junction unmatched. The CDR3 protein is CASSLRQGAGETQYF. The CDR3 DNA follows: TGTGCCAGCAGTCTCCGACAGGGGGCCGGAGAGACCCAGTACTTC.

This clonotype has only a few counts. The CDR3 DNA reads TGCAGTGCCAGGGGACTAGCGGGAGGAGTACGGCAGGGCACCGGGGAGCTGTTTTTT. It is translated as CSARGLAGGVRQGTGELFF. This chain links TRBV20-1 with TRBJ2-2; TRBD2 agrees at 15 bases. The CDR3 is 19 residues long. CDR1 is DFQATT and CDR2 is SNEGSKA in the germline V gene (reference sequence). V trimming: 6 bases; J trimming: 4 bases; junction bases outside the gene matches: 15.

The V and J genes are TRBV28 and TRBJ1-4, with D perhaps TRBD1 (6 bases). The CDR3 covers 15 residues. Trimming removed 6 bases from V and 6 bases from J, with 17 bases in between. The germline CDR1 and CDR2 sequences are MDHEN and SYDVKM. CDR3 sequence: CASRFRTGRDEKLFF. As DNA, the CDR3 is TGTGCCAGCAGATTCCGTACAGGGCGGGATGAAAAACTGTTTTTT. The whole variable domain, filled in from reference TRBV28 and TRBJ1-4, reads DVKVTQSSRYLVKRTGEKVFLECVQDMDHENMFWYRQDPGLGLRLIYFSYDVKMKEKGDIPEGYSVSREKKERFSLILESASTNQTSMYLCASRFRTGRDEKLFFGSGTQLSVL.

CDR3 in DNA: TGTGCCACCAGTGACCGGGACGCTAGCTCCTACAATGAGCAGTTCTTC. This gives the protein CATSDRDASSYNEQFF. The V and J genes are TRBV24-1 and TRBJ2-1; perhaps D is TRBD1 or TRBD2 (5 bases each). The V gene's germline CDR1 is KGHDR and CDR2 SFDVKD. The V and J ends lost 4 bases and 0 bases respectively, with 12 bases between them. The CDR3 has 16 amino acids.

The chain recombines TRBV20-1 with TRBJ1-1, with 9 bases lining up with TRBD1. With 6 bases clipped from V and 1 base from J, the junction kept 6 bases outside the gene matches. Germline V gene data show CDR1 as DFQATT and CDR2 as SNEGSKA (reference sequence). The CDR3 is 14 residues long. CDR3 in DNA: TGCAGTGCAGATCCGGGACAGGGGAACACTGAAGCTTTCTTT. Translation gives CSADPGQGNTEAFF.

The V gene is TRBV4-2, the J gene TRBJ1-6; 7 nucleotides match TRBD1. The CDR3 is 15 residues long. The ends lost 3 bases at V and 9 bases at J; junction bases unmatched: 8. The germline V gene encodes CDR1 LGHNA and CDR2 YNFKEQ. Written as DNA, the CDR3 is TGTGCCAGCAGCCAGTCGGGGACAGCAATTTCACCCCTCCACTTT. Its protein is CASSQSGTAISPLHF.

The chain is built from TRBV5-1 and TRBJ2-7; maybe TRBD2 (5 bases). The germline gives CDR1 SGHRS, CDR2 YFSETQ. V was trimmed by 5 bases and J by 2 bases, leaving 14 bases between them. CDR3 length equals 14 residues. The CDR3 DNA sequence: TGCGCCAGCAGTGTCGGAGCGGACCCCTACGAGCAGTACTTC. It translates to CASSVGADPYEQYF.

V and J are TRBV6-5 and TRBJ2-7, with D maybe TRBD2 (5 bases). V lost 2 bases and J lost 2, with 16 bases in between. Germline V gives CDR1 MNHEY, CDR2 SVGAGI. The CDR3 runs 16 residues. The CDR3 DNA follows: TGTGCCAGCAGTTACGGGAGCCCAGAAATCCCCTACGAGCAGTACTTC. Translating it yields CASSYGSPEIPYEQYF.

In its sample, this clonotype was seen a few times. The V gene is TRBV20-1, the J gene TRBJ2-1, with 8 bases fitting TRBD2. Germline V gives CDR1 DFQATT, CDR2 SNEGSKA (reference sequence). CDR3 length equals 16 residues. Losses at the gene ends were 1 base for V and 3 bases for J; bases not matched to a gene: 8. The CDR3 DNA reads as TGCAGTGCTAGAGTGGGCGGGAGGAAACACTACAATGAGCAGTTCTTC. This sequence encodes CSARVGGRKHYNEQFF.

The genes are TRBV20-1 and TRBJ2-7, with D possibly matching TRBD1 (6 bases). Trimming cost V 6 bases and J 2 bases, with 14 bases left between them. Looked up from germline, CDR1 is DFQATT and CDR2 is SNEGSKA (reference sequence). The CDR3 extends over 13 amino acids. CDR3 in amino acids: CSAIDRITYEQYF. The DNA for the CDR3 is TGCAGTGCGATCGACAGGATTACCTACGAGCAGTACTTC.

This clonotype was detected once. The chain links TRBV30 to TRBJ1-4; 8 positions match TRBD1. V dropped 0 bases and J dropped 11; count of bases not matched to a gene: 8. The germline CDR1 and CDR2 sequences are GTSNPN and SVGIG (reference sequence). This CDR3 comprises 14 residues. The CDR3 bases are TGTGCCTGGAGTGTACTGGGACAGGTGGGGAAACTGTTTTTT. Protein product: CAWSVLGQVGKLFF.

The rearrangement links TRBV27 to TRBJ2-1, with 10 bases lining up with TRBD1. Germline-derived CDR1 and CDR2 are MNHEY and SMNVEV (reference sequence). The CDR3 has 16 amino acids. The ends lost 3 bases at V and 5 bases at J; junction bases unmatched: 7. This CDR3 is CASSFRGTGANNEQFF. As DNA, the CDR3 is TGTGCCAGCAGTTTTAGGGGGACAGGGGCGAACAATGAGCAGTTCTTC.

Only one count was recorded for this clonotype. J is TRBJ1-3 and V is TRBV29-1; D unresolved. The CDR3 sequence is 11 residues long. Germline CDR1 and CDR2: SQVTM and ANQGSEA. Deletions cut 3 bases from V and 3 bases from J, with 3 bases between. The CDR3 loop is CSVDGGNTIYF. The CDR3 coding sequence is TGCAGCGTTGACGGTGGAAACACCATATATTTT.

The table lists this clonotype with a few counts. The junction and the germline gene differ at one end; a read error may be behind it. The gene calls are TRBV4-1 and TRBJ2-7; D gene uncertain. The CDR3 has 16 amino acids. Germline assignment: CDR1 MGHRA and CDR2 YSYEKL. The CDR3 protein is CAISQEAAQPYSEQYF. The CDR3 region has the DNA TGCGCCATCAGCCAAGAGGCGGCCCAACCGTACTCCGAGCAGTACTTC.

In this sample, this clonotype turned up a few times. The chain links TRBV20-1 to TRBJ2-1; perhaps TRBD2 as D (6 bases). V gave up 3 bases and J gave up 14 bases, with 17 bases separating them. The CDR3 is made up of 12 amino acids. In germline, CDR1 is DFQATT, CDR2 SNEGSKA (reference sequence). The CDR3, as DNA: TGCAGTGCTAGCCCACTAGCCCCCGCGGAGTTCTTC. Residues: CSASPLAPAEFF.